This TCR beta chain was identified during a study of neurological immune-mediated disorders. Study-wide findings and caveats: In multiple sclerosis patients, the repertoire cluster was unrelated to clinical or MRI findings. Phylogenetically, 18 of 34 multiple sclerosis patients' repertoires fell into one related-CDR3 cluster, a possible signature.

This clonotype has ten or more counts. Antigen unknown. TCRdb itself ran the 5' RACE reads through MiXCR, one entry per CDR3 protein. This table holds fewer than 65,000 distinct CDR3 sequences, roughly 4.4% found once. V gave up 2 bases and J gave up 0 bases, with 11 bases separating them. Germline assignment: CDR1 MNHEY and CDR2 SVGAGI. This CDR3 spans 16 amino acids. The clonotype comes from a man aged 45-60 years with multiple sclerosis. The V gene is TRBV6-5, the J gene TRBJ2-1; D is ambiguous. Input material: PBMCs. CDR3 DNA sequence: TGTGCCAGCAGTTACGGCGCCTTTAGCTCCTACAATGAGCAGTTCTTC. Its translation is CASSYGAFSSYNEQFF.